This T cell receptor (beta chain) was sequenced during a study of blood T cell repertoires in COVID-19. The overall study: The study drew acute and convalescent COVID-19 samples from the United States, Italy and Spain.

The CDR3 length is 16 residues. CDR1 ENHRY and CDR2 SYGVKD come from the germline V gene. The V gene end was trimmed by 3 bases and the J gene end by 7 bases; junction bases not matched to a gene: 10. Profiled with immunoSEQ multiplex PCR; TCRdb holds only in-frame clones, not every one. This table has over 150,000 clones, roughly four fifths appearing once. The chain recombines TRBV10-3 with TRBJ1-4; 8 positions agree with TRBD1. Input material: peripheral blood. This TCR derives from a woman of 80 years or more with COVID-19, enrolled during active disease. CDR3 DNA sequence: TGTGCCATCAGTGATGGGCGGACAGGGCCGGGTGAAAAACTGTTTTTT. Amino acids: CAISDGRTGPGEKLFF.